The 21 T cell receptor beta chains presented below share a single source sample, sequenced in a study of memory CD4+ T cells and cytomegalovirus serostatus. TCRdb keeps only in-frame clones here, not all; method: immunoSEQ multiplex PCR. The table lists some 46,000 clones, around 77% of them singletons. Single viable CD3+CD4+CD8-CD45RO+ cells were sorted as the memory CD4+ T cells. The sequenced material came from memory CD4+ T cells from blood. The receptors derive from an adult in good health and CMV-seronegative.

This rearrangement joins TRBV10-3 to TRBJ1-1; 9 positions match TRBD1. Trimming removed 3 bases from V and 1 base from J; junction bases left unmatched: 12. Germline V gene sequence: CDR1 ENHRY, CDR2 SYGVKD. The CDR3 runs 18 residues. CDR3 in amino acids: CAISDDWGQGDGNTEAFF. Written as DNA, the CDR3 is TGTGCCATCAGTGATGATTGGGGACAGGGCGATGGGAACACTGAAGCTTTCTTT.

The chain combines TRBV30 with TRBJ2-5; 7 nucleotides match TRBD1. The end of the DNA aligns better with TRBJ2-7, so the J call may be wrong. The CDR3 loop spans 19 amino acids. Germline CDR1 reads GTSNPN; CDR2 reads SVGIG (reference sequence). The CDR3 loop is CAWSISFSGQRSFSDEQYF. The CDR3 DNA reads TGTGCCTGGAGTATCTCCTTCTCGGGACAGAGGTCTTTTTCGGACGAGCAGTACTTC.

Judged by abundance, this clone is medium-sized. The genes are TRBV19 and TRBJ1-6; no clear D. Between the trimmed V and J ends, which lost 6 bases and 7 bases, there was a span of 4 bases. Germline V CDR1 and CDR2: LNHDA, SQIVND (reference sequence). CDR3 length: 11 amino acids. The CDR3 DNA sequence: TGTGCCAGTAGGGACAATTCACCCCTCCACTTT. The encoded protein is CASRDNSPLHF.

This rearrangement joins TRBV19 to TRBJ2-7, with 7 nucleotides matching TRBD1. The germline CDR1 and CDR2 sequences are LNHDA and SQIVND (reference sequence). The CDR3 runs to 13 residues. J lost 0 bases, V lost 6 bases, and 2 bases had no gene match. CDR3 nucleotide sequence: TGTGCCAGTAGGGGACAGAACTCCTACGAGCAGTACTTC. Its protein is CASRGQNSYEQYF.

The chain employs TRBV9 and TRBJ2-3; D gene ambiguous. V was trimmed by 0 bases and J by 4 bases, leaving 12 bases between them. The CDR3 covers 15 residues. Germline V gene lookup returns CDR1 SGDLS and CDR2 YYNGEE. The CDR3 loop is CASSVEAIQSDTQYF. CDR3 coding DNA: TGTGCCAGCAGCGTAGAGGCTATCCAGTCAGATACGCAGTATTTT.

J is TRBJ1-3 and V is TRBV5-3; D may be TRBD1 (6 bases). TRBV5-3 is known as an ORF, though its function is uncertain. With 2 bases removed from V and 0 bases from J, the gap between germline ends came to 9 bases. CDR3 length: 15 residues. CDR3 in amino acids: CARSFTGSSGNTIYF. The CDR3 DNA follows: TGTGCCAGAAGCTTTACAGGGTCCTCTGGAAACACCATATATTTT.

The gene calls are TRBV5-8 and TRBJ1-5; D might be TRBD1 (6 bases). Trimming removed 4 bases at V and 10 bases at J, with 18 bases between. The germline gives CDR1 SGHTS, CDR2 YDEGEE. This CDR3 is built from 14 residues. The CDR3 DNA is TGTGCCAGCAGCCCTAATCAGGGGTTTGATCCCCAGCATTTT. It yields the protein CASSPNQGFDPQHF.

The chain couples TRBV6-1 to TRBJ2-5; D not resolved. The V gene's germline CDR1 is MNHNS and CDR2 SASEGT. The CDR3 runs to 13 residues. Trimming took off 9 bases at V and 2 bases at J, with 13 bases between the two ends. CDR3 coding DNA: TGTGCCAGTAAAAAACTGATACAAGAGACCCAGTACTTC. This encodes CASKKLIQETQYF.

This chain uses TRBV19 with TRBJ2-5; TRBD2 matches 7 bases. The germline CDR1 and CDR2 sequences are LNHDA and SQIVND (reference sequence). The V segment lost 3 bases and the J segment 2 bases; nucleotides outside the gene matches: 0. This CDR3 region has 13 residues. The CDR3 coding sequence is TGTGCCAGTAGTATGGGACTACAAGAGACCCAGTACTTC. Protein: CASSMGLQETQYF.

This clone was seen a few times. V is TRBV10-3 and J is TRBJ1-5; D perhaps matches TRBD1 (6 bases). The CDR3 has 13 amino acids. The germline V and J ends were trimmed by 6 bases and 3 bases, with 9 bases remaining between them. From germline, CDR1 is ENHRY and CDR2 SYGVKD. The DNA for the CDR3 is TGTGCCATCAGCAGGGGTCTCAATCAGCCCCAGCATTTT. This sequence encodes CAISRGLNQPQHF.

V and J are TRBV30 and TRBJ2-3; no clear D. V was cut by 2 bases and J by 4 bases, with 13 bases left in between. Germline CDR1 is GTSNPN and CDR2 is SVGIG (reference sequence). CDR3 length: 14 amino acids. CDR3 nucleotide sequence: TGTGCCTGGAGTACCTCAGTGGTTCCAGATACGCAGTATTTT. This encodes CAWSTSVVPDTQYF.

This clone appeared once. A read error is possible here, since a much larger clone lies one base away. This chain uses TRBV9 with TRBJ2-6; D might be TRBD1 (6 bases). CDR1 and CDR2 (germline): SGDLS, YYNGEE. The V gene lost 3 bases and the J gene lost 3 bases, with 19 bases spanning the gap. CDR3 length: 18 amino acids. The CDR3 region is CASSGGGWRYGGANVLTF. The CDR3 nucleotides read TGTGCCAGCAGCGGAGGGGGATGGAGGTATGGTGGGGCCAACGTCCTGACTTTC. Supplemented by reference TRBV9 and TRBJ2-6, the full variable domain reads DSGVTQTPKHLITATGQRVTLRCSPRSGDLSVYWYQQSLDQGLQFLIQYYNGEERAKGNILERFSAQQFPDLHSELNLSSLELGDSALYFCASSGGGWRYGGANVLTFGAGSRLTVL.

This clone was detected a few times. The J gene is TRBJ1-1, the V gene TRBV25-1; TRBD1 is a possible D gene (5 bases). Germline V CDR1 and CDR2: MGHDK, SYGVNS. There are 15 residues in the CDR3. Trimming stripped 1 base from V and 5 bases from J, with 14 bases between. CDR3 coding DNA: TGTGCCAGCAGTGAATTTCAGGGCCGTAGAACTGAAGCTTTCTTT. Protein product: CASSEFQGRRTEAFF.

This clone was seen once. The chain links TRBV9 to TRBJ1-2; D uncertain. The CDR3 runs 14 residues. V dropped 0 bases and J dropped 9 bases, with 15 bases sitting between them. Germline assignment: CDR1 SGDLS and CDR2 YYNGEE. The CDR3 bases are TGTGCCAGCAGCGTAGTCATAGGGCCTAAGAGCTACACCTTC. Protein sequence: CASSVVIGPKSYTF.

This clone was seen more than once but under ten times. The chain links TRBV5-6 to TRBJ1-2; no reliable D call. The CDR3 is made up of 14 amino acids. Trimming shortened V by 0 bases and J by 6 bases, and 12 bases separated the two germline ends. Germline loops: CDR1 SGHDT, CDR2 YYEEEE. The CDR3 protein is CASSLGGLANGYTF. The CDR3 nucleotides read TGTGCCAGCAGCTTGGGTGGGCTAGCTAATGGCTACACCTTC.

This clone was counted once. This chain joins TRBV2 and TRBJ2-7, with 11 bases that match TRBD1. The V gene end was trimmed by 4 bases and the J gene end by 4 bases; junction bases not matched to a gene: 9. Germline assignment: CDR1 SNHLY and CDR2 FYNNEI. The length of the CDR3 is 16 residues. CDR3: CASSGWTGGWMYEQYF. As DNA, the CDR3 is TGTGCCAGCAGTGGATGGACAGGGGGCTGGATGTACGAGCAGTACTTC. The full variable domain, with the rest looked up from reference TRBV2 and TRBJ2-7, is EPEVTQTPSHQVTQMGQEVILRCVPISNHLYFYWYRQILGQKVEFLVSFYNNEISEKSEIFDDQFSVERPDGSNFTLKIRSTKLEDSAMYFCASSGWTGGWMYEQYFGPGTRLTVT.

The chain recombines TRBV15 with TRBJ1-1; a possible D gene is TRBD1 (5 bases). The V gene lost 0 bases and the J gene lost 4 bases, with 15 bases spanning the gap. Germline assignment: CDR1 LNHNV and CDR2 YYDKDF (reference sequence). The CDR3 runs 16 residues. The CDR3 here is CATSRDTGFVLTEAFF. The CDR3 nucleotides read TGTGCCACCAGCAGAGATACAGGTTTCGTTCTCACTGAAGCTTTCTTT.

The V and J genes are TRBV10-1 and TRBJ1-2; D is unresolved. There are 15 residues in the CDR3. Germline CDR1 WNHNN, CDR2 SYGVQD (reference sequence). Trimming removed 5 bases from V and 4 bases from J, with 17 bases in between. CDR3 amino acids: CASSPSPWQVYGYTF. For the CDR3, the DNA is TGCGCCAGCAGTCCCTCACCCTGGCAAGTCTATGGCTACACCTTC.

The genes are TRBV7-8 and TRBJ2-2; D possibly corresponds to TRBD2 (6 bases). V gave up 4 bases and J gave up 6 bases, with 15 bases separating them. This CDR3 has 15 residues. Germline CDR1 reads SGHVS; CDR2 reads FQNEAQ. CDR3 protein: CASSSGQGGAGELFF. The CDR3 bases are TGTGCCAGCAGCTCGGGGCAGGGAGGCGCCGGGGAGCTGTTTTTT.

CDR3 residues: CASSVPGQGAREQYF. The CDR3 DNA reads as TGTGCCAGTAGTGTACCGGGACAGGGGGCGCGTGAGCAGTACTTC. The V gene is TRBV19, the J gene TRBJ2-7; TRBD1 matches at 12 bases. Germline loops: CDR1 LNHDA, CDR2 SQIVND (reference sequence). This CDR3 region has 15 residues. V trimming: 5 bases; J trimming: 7 bases; junction bases outside the gene matches: 9.

This clone was detected a few times. V and J are TRBV12-5 and TRBJ2-1; D might be TRBD1 or TRBD2, each matching 5 bases. The CDR3 has 13 residues. Germline V gene sequence: CDR1 LGHNT, CDR2 FRNRAP. Deletions cut 2 bases from V and 9 bases from J, with 11 bases between. The CDR3 spells CASGLRGEGEQFF. CDR3 DNA: TGTGCTAGTGGTTTGAGGGGTGAGGGTGAGCAGTTCTTC.